The 2 T cell receptor beta chains in this list originate from one sample, sequenced in a study of blood T cells in healthy people across ages. For the second PCR, which ran for about 6 to 11 cycles, a sample-barcoded 5' primer and a J-beta primer mix were used. TCRdb itself ran the 5' RACE reads through MiXCR, one entry per CDR3 protein. Of around 400,000 distinct CDR3 sequences in the sample, roughly half were seen once. Sequenced: blood. Receptors originate from a man in his 60s in good health.

The chain carries TRBV30 and TRBJ2-7; TRBD1 agrees at 8 bases. The CDR3 is made up of 15 amino acids. Germline values: CDR1 GTSNPN, CDR2 SVGIG (reference sequence). With V trimmed by 2 bases and J by 4 bases, 10 bases remained unmatched. CDR3 sequence reads: CAWSSQGARGYEQYF. CDR3 DNA sequence: TGTGCCTGGAGTTCCCAGGGGGCGCGAGGATACGAGCAGTACTTC.

This clonotype is a singleton in its sample. The chain couples TRBV28 to TRBJ1-2; D is ambiguous. V lost 2 bases and J lost 5, with 9 bases in between. Germline V lookup: CDR1 MDHEN, CDR2 SYDVKM. This CDR3 comprises 13 residues. In DNA form, the CDR3 reads TGTGCCAGCAGTTTACTCGGGGTTTATGGCTACACCTTC. It yields the protein CASSLLGVYGYTF.